This entry lists 31 T cell receptor beta chains sequenced from one sample in a study of blood T cell repertoires in COVID-19. TCRdb's copy holds only in-frame clones and misses some; the assay was immunoSEQ multiplex PCR. The sample lists a few hundred thousand clones; around nine tenths were seen once. Sequencing was done on a sample of peripheral blood. All receptors derive from a young man with COVID-19, enrolled during active disease.

The chain links TRBV15 to TRBJ2-5, with 11 bases lining up with TRBD1. V shed 5 bases, J shed 5 bases, and the junction held 10 bases outside the gene matches. Per germline, CDR1 LNHNV and CDR2 YYDKDF (reference sequence). There are 16 residues in the CDR3. The CDR3 DNA is TGTGCCACCAGCCCCCGGACAGGGGGCTCTCGGGAGACCCAGTACTTC. This translates into CATSPRTGGSRETQYF.

This sequence joins TRBV19 and TRBJ2-7, with 7 nucleotides matching TRBD1. The CDR3 loop spans 14 amino acids. V shed 5 bases, J shed 3 bases, and the junction held 7 bases outside the gene matches. The V gene's germline CDR1 is LNHDA and CDR2 SQIVND (reference sequence). As DNA, the CDR3 is TGTGCCAGTAGTGCCTCCGGGACAGACTACGAGCAGTACTTC. Translation gives CASSASGTDYEQYF.

The chain uses TRBV5-6 and TRBJ2-7; TRBD1 matches at 7 bases. The V and J ends lost 1 base and 7 bases, in that order; junction bases with no gene match: 11. The CDR3 loop spans 15 amino acids. Looked up from germline, CDR1 is SGHDT and CDR2 is YYEEEE. The CDR3 region is CASSLRGTASKEQYF. CDR3 coding DNA: TGTGCCAGCAGCTTGCGAGGGACAGCCAGTAAGGAGCAGTACTTC. The complete variable domain, with remaining parts taken from reference TRBV5-6 and TRBJ2-7, reads DAGVTQSPTHLIKTRGQQVTLRCSPKSGHDTVSWYQQALGQGPQFIFQYYEEEERQRGNFPDRFSGHQFPNYSSELNVNALLLGDSALYLCASSLRGTASKEQYFGPGTRLTVT.

The rearrangement links TRBV5-1 to TRBJ1-5, with 9 positions matching TRBD1. The CDR3 covers 14 residues. J lost 4 bases, V lost 2 bases, and 1 base had no gene match. In germline, CDR1 is SGHRS, CDR2 YFSETQ. Here the CDR3 DNA reads TGCGCCAGCAGCTTCGGGACAGGGAATCAGCCCCAGCATTTT. Its protein is CASSFGTGNQPQHF. Drawing the rest from reference TRBV5-1 and TRBJ1-5, the complete variable domain is KAGVTQTPRYLIKTRGQQVTLSCSPISGHRSVSWYQQTPGQGLQFLFEYFSETQRNKGNFPGRFSGRQFSNSRSEMNVSTLELGDSALYLCASSFGTGNQPQHFGDGTRLSIL.

V and J are TRBV5-3 and TRBJ2-7; 7 bases are shared with TRBD2. TRBV5-3 is annotated as an ORF whose role is uncertain. The CDR3 covers 18 residues. Trimming took 1 base from V and 1 from J; bases not matched to a gene: 14. The CDR3 DNA reads as TGTGCCAGAAGCTTGAGACGGGTAAGACAGCGGGAATCCTACGAGCAGTACTTC. Amino acids: CARSLRRVRQRESYEQYF.

This clone came up a few times. The chain joins TRBV4-2 to TRBJ2-1; no definite D call. Germline-derived CDR1 and CDR2 are LGHNA and YNFKEQ. The CDR3 has 15 amino acids. Trimming removed 2 bases at V and 0 bases at J, with 8 bases between. CDR3 sequence (DNA): TGTGCCAGCAGCCAAACTAAAAGCTCCTACAATGAGCAGTTCTTC. The encoded protein is CASSQTKSSYNEQFF.

J is TRBJ2-5 and V is TRBV19; 11 nucleotides line up with TRBD2. The CDR3 runs 14 residues. Per germline, CDR1 LNHDA and CDR2 SQIVND (reference sequence). The junction had 9 bases not matched to a gene; V was cut back by 9 bases and J by 6 bases. The CDR3 bases are TGTGCCAGGACCCCCGGGACTAGCGGACAGACCCAGTACTTC. Amino acids: CARTPGTSGQTQYF.

The CDR3 DNA sequence: TGTGCCAGCAGCAAACCGCCAACTAGGGGGGGTTCAGATACGCAGTATTTT. This encodes CASSKPPTRGGSDTQYF. The chain has TRBV21-1 and TRBJ2-3; the table assigns TRBD2, which was not confirmed against the DNA. TRBV21-1 is a documented pseudogene. The CDR3 sequence is 17 residues long.

V and J are TRBV18 and TRBJ2-3, with D possibly matching TRBD1 (6 bases). The CDR3 length is 13 residues. V lost 4 bases and J 4 bases, leaving 9 bases between the germline ends. Germline V CDR1 and CDR2: KGHSH, LQKENI. CDR3 sequence: CASSQGVADTQYF. The CDR3 DNA reads TGTGCCAGCTCACAGGGGGTCGCAGATACGCAGTATTTT.

The chain couples TRBV5-4 to TRBJ1-2; possibly TRBD1 for D (6 bases). The CDR3 runs 14 residues. Germline assignment: CDR1 SGHNT and CDR2 YYREEE (reference sequence). The germline V and J ends were trimmed by 0 bases and 5 bases, with 11 bases remaining between them. The CDR3 sequence: CASSLAGVAYGYTF. DNA of the CDR3: TGTGCCAGCAGCTTGGCAGGGGTGGCGTATGGCTACACCTTC.

This sequence joins TRBV19 and TRBJ2-7; 10 bases are shared with TRBD1. From germline, CDR1 is LNHDA and CDR2 SQIVND (reference sequence). Germline trimming cut 5 bases from V and 2 bases from J; bases unmatched to any gene: 6. CDR3 size: 15 residues. The CDR3: CASSGTGTGAYEQYF. In nucleotides, the CDR3 is TGTGCCAGTAGTGGTACCGGGACAGGGGCCTACGAGCAGTACTTC. Full variable domain (outside the CDR3, taken from reference TRBV19 and TRBJ2-7): DGGITQSPKYLFRKEGQNVTLSCEQNLNHDAMYWYRQDPGQGLRLIYYSQIVNDFQKGDIAEGYSVSREKKESFPLTVTSAQKNPTAFYLCASSGTGTGAYEQYFGPGTRLTVT.

The J gene is TRBJ2-3, the V gene TRBV7-9; 8 bases line up with TRBD2. CDR3 length: 15 amino acids. Germline CDR1 is SEHNR and CDR2 is FQNEAQ (reference sequence). V shed 5 bases and J 1 base; nucleotides not matched to a gene: 5. The CDR3 DNA reads as TGTGCCAGCAGCCATAGCGGGACCCGCACAGATACGCAGTATTTT. This gives the protein CASSHSGTRTDTQYF. The full variable domain, its missing parts supplied by reference TRBV7-9 and TRBJ2-3, is DTGVSQNPRHKITKRGQNVTFRCDPISEHNRLYWYRQTLGQGPEFLTYFQNEAQLEKSRLLSDRFSAERPKGSFSTLEIQRTEQGDSAMYLCASSHSGTRTDTQYFGPGTRLTVL.

V usage is TRBV11-3 and J usage is TRBJ2-5; 7 bases are shared with TRBD2. The CDR3 is 16 amino acids. V was pared by 1 base and J by 4 bases, with 9 bases of the junction left unmatched. The germline gives CDR1 SGHNT, CDR2 YENEEA. The CDR3 DNA sequence: TGTGCCAGCAGCTTAGGAGCTTCGGGGGGAGGAGAGACCCAGTACTTC. Its protein is CASSLGASGGGETQYF.

This clone was counted once. The CDR3 DNA reads TGTGCCAGCAGCTTTAGCGCCGGGACAGGGGGCGAAAAACTGTTTTTT. Translating it yields CASSFSAGTGGEKLFF. The chain has TRBV13 and TRBJ1-4; TRBD1 agrees at 12 bases. With 3 bases clipped from V and 8 bases from J, the junction kept 7 bases outside the gene matches. This CDR3 is 16 amino acids long. Germline CDR1 is PRHDT and CDR2 is FYEKMQ (reference sequence).

The rearrangement joins TRBV29-1 to TRBJ1-5; 7 bases agree with TRBD1. This CDR3 is 14 amino acids long. The V gene end was trimmed by 7 bases and the J gene end by 5 bases; junction bases not matched to a gene: 11. Germline V gene lookup returns CDR1 SQVTM and CDR2 ANQGSEA. CDR3 sequence reads: CSAVITGVDQPQHF. In DNA, the CDR3 is TGCAGCGCGGTAATTACAGGGGTGGATCAGCCCCAGCATTTT. The full variable domain, its missing parts supplied by reference TRBV29-1 and TRBJ1-5, is SAVISQKPSRDICQRGTSLTIQCQVDSQVTMMFWYRQQPGQSLTLIATANQGSEATYESGFVIDKFPISRPNLTFSTLTVSNMSPEDSSIYLCSAVITGVDQPQHFGDGTRLSIL.

The gene calls are TRBV11-3 and TRBJ1-1; perhaps TRBD1 as D (6 bases). The germline V gene encodes CDR1 SGHNT and CDR2 YENEEA. The V gene lost 3 bases and the J gene lost 1 base, with 9 bases spanning the gap. CDR3 length equals 14 residues. The CDR3 DNA follows: TGTGCCAGCAGCTTTCAGGGGCCGAACACTGAAGCTTTCTTT. It translates to CASSFQGPNTEAFF.

The chain recombines TRBV24-1 with TRBJ1-1; TRBD1 agrees at 9 bases. This CDR3 has 13 residues. From germline, CDR1 is KGHDR and CDR2 SFDVKD. The V and J ends lost 5 bases and 5 bases, in that order; junction bases with no gene match: 2. CDR3 nucleotides: TGTGCCACCAGTGTCGGACAGGGGACTGAAGCTTTCTTT. It yields the protein CATSVGQGTEAFF.

The genes are TRBV2 and TRBJ1-1, with a possible D match to TRBD1 (6 bases). Between the trimmed V and J ends, which lost 6 bases and 3 bases, there was a span of 14 bases. The germline gives CDR1 SNHLY, CDR2 FYNNEI. This CDR3 has 14 amino acids. The CDR3 DNA reads as TGTGCCAGCAGATACAGGGAAACGGACACTGAAGCTTTCTTT. This encodes CASRYRETDTEAFF.

There are a few counts of this clone. The chain employs TRBV4-1 and TRBJ2-7; 9 nucleotides line up with TRBD1. The CDR3 extends over 15 amino acids. J gave up 2 bases and V 3 bases, and 5 bases lay outside the gene matches. Germline CDR1 reads MGHRA; CDR2 reads YSYEKL. As DNA, the CDR3 is TGCGCCAGCAGCCACGGACAGGGGACGGCCTACGAGCAGTACTTC. Residues: CASSHGQGTAYEQYF.

The CDR3 region is CASSVQASMNTEAFF. CDR3 in DNA: TGTGCCAGTAGTGTACAGGCTTCAATGAACACTGAAGCTTTCTTT. The J gene is TRBJ1-1, the V gene TRBV19; D possibly corresponds to TRBD1 (5 bases). V lost 5 bases to trimming and J lost 0 bases, with 13 bases between them. The CDR3 is 15 residues long. Germline-derived CDR1 and CDR2 are LNHDA and SQIVND (reference sequence).

The count of this clone is one. The rearrangement links TRBV18 to TRBJ2-2; 7 positions agree with TRBD2. This CDR3 is 14 amino acids long. The junction had 5 bases not matched to a gene; V was cut back by 6 bases and J by 4 bases. Germline V gene sequence: CDR1 KGHSH, CDR2 LQKENI. The CDR3 reads CASSSGGRTGELFF. CDR3 DNA: TGTGCCAGCTCCTCGGGGGGTCGCACCGGGGAGCTGTTTTTT.

The V and J genes are TRBV7-9 and TRBJ2-3; 11 nucleotides agree with TRBD2. The V gene end was trimmed by 5 bases and the J gene end by 6 bases; junction bases not matched to a gene: 10. Per the germline V gene, CDR1 is SEHNR and CDR2 is FQNEAQ (reference sequence). The CDR3 spans 16 residues. This chain's CDR3 is CASSNPSGGPWDTQYF. The CDR3 bases are TGTGCCAGCAGCAACCCTAGCGGGGGGCCATGGGATACGCAGTATTTT. The entire variable domain, with the rest obtained from reference TRBV7-9 and TRBJ2-3, is as follows: DTGVSQNPRHKITKRGQNVTFRCDPISEHNRLYWYRQTLGQGPEFLTYFQNEAQLEKSRLLSDRFSAERPKGSFSTLEIQRTEQGDSAMYLCASSNPSGGPWDTQYFGPGTRLTVL.

This chain connects TRBV27 to TRBJ2-7, with D possibly being TRBD1 (5 bases). The germline gives CDR1 MNHEY, CDR2 SMNVEV (reference sequence). V lost 7 bases and J 3 bases, leaving 13 bases between the germline ends. CDR3 length: 13 amino acids. This CDR3 reads CASMRGGHYEQYF. CDR3 nucleotide sequence: TGTGCCAGCATGCGAGGCGGACACTACGAGCAGTACTTC.

V usage is TRBV7-2 and J usage is TRBJ2-3, with a possible D match to TRBD2 (6 bases). The CDR3 is 17 residues long. Germline V gene lookup returns CDR1 SGHTA and CDR2 FQGNSA. Trimming left V 3 bases short and J 1 base short, with 17 bases between. CDR3 amino acids: CASSFLPGGVGTDTQYF. The CDR3 DNA is TGTGCCAGCAGCTTCTTACCCGGGGGAGTAGGCACAGATACGCAGTATTTT.

The chain uses TRBV6-5 and TRBJ1-1, with 8 positions matching TRBD1. V was pared by 10 bases and J by 3 bases, with 10 bases of the junction left unmatched. Germline V gene lookup returns CDR1 MNHEY and CDR2 SVGAGI. This CDR3 has 14 amino acids. The CDR3 spells CATTDRDDDTEAFF. The CDR3 DNA reads TGTGCCACAACGGACAGGGATGATGACACTGAAGCTTTCTTT.

The J gene is TRBJ1-3, the V gene TRBV7-9; D unresolved. The germline V gene has CDR1 SEHNR and CDR2 FQNEAQ (reference sequence). V gave up 8 bases and J gave up 0 bases, with 14 bases separating them. CDR3 length: 15 amino acids. The CDR3 region is CASGRDYRSGNTIYF. CDR3 nucleotide sequence: TGTGCCAGCGGGCGAGACTACCGCTCTGGAAACACCATATATTTT.

The V gene is TRBV28, the J gene TRBJ2-1; the match to TRBD2 covers 14 bases. Losses at the gene ends were 5 bases for V and 8 bases for J; bases not matched to a gene: 5. From germline, CDR1 is MDHEN and CDR2 SYDVKM. This CDR3 spans 15 amino acids. The DNA of the CDR3 is TGTGCCAGCAGTCGGGGGACTAGCGGGAGTGATGAGCAGTTCTTC. Translated, it gives CASSRGTSGSDEQFF. The whole variable domain, filled in from reference TRBV28 and TRBJ2-1, reads DVKVTQSSRYLVKRTGEKVFLECVQDMDHENMFWYRQDPGLGLRLIYFSYDVKMKEKGDIPEGYSVSREKKERFSLILESASTNQTSMYLCASSRGTSGSDEQFFGPGTRLTVL.

This chain joins TRBV9 and TRBJ2-3, with D possibly matching TRBD2 (6 bases). The CDR3 extends over 16 amino acids. Looked up from germline, CDR1 is SGDLS and CDR2 is YYNGEE. The germline V and J ends were trimmed by 0 bases and 0 bases, with 11 bases remaining between them. The CDR3 DNA reads TGTGCCAGCAGCGTAGGGAGCGGGCTTAGCACAGATACGCAGTATTTT. Its protein is CASSVGSGLSTDTQYF.

V and J are TRBV11-3 and TRBJ2-1, with 12 bases that match TRBD2. This CDR3 is built from 15 residues. With V trimmed by 1 base and J by 10 bases, 5 bases remained unmatched. Germline-derived CDR1 and CDR2 are SGHNT and YENEEA. Here the CDR3 reads CASSLVASGGAEQFF. CDR3 in DNA: TGTGCCAGCAGCTTAGTGGCTAGCGGGGGGGCCGAGCAGTTCTTC.

The chain is built from TRBV5-6 and TRBJ1-5, with D unclear. CDR3 length equals 14 residues. Germline lookup yields CDR1 SGHDT and CDR2 YYEEEE. V lost 3 bases, J lost 7 bases, and 14 bases lay in between. CDR3 nucleotides: TGTGCCAGCAGCTCGGTATCGAGAAACCAGCCCCAGCATTTT. It specifies CASSSVSRNQPQHF.

This chain connects TRBV2 to TRBJ2-7; D possibly corresponds to TRBD2 (6 bases). The CDR3 spans 13 residues. V lost 6 bases and J 3 bases, leaving 12 bases between the germline ends. The germline V gene has CDR1 SNHLY and CDR2 FYNNEI. As DNA, the CDR3 is TGTGCCAGCAGAGCGGGTGACCTCTACGAGCAGTACTTC. Encoded protein: CASRAGDLYEQYF.